What follows are 24 T cell receptor beta chains derived from one specimen sequenced in a study of Ad26.COV2.S vaccination and SARS-CoV-2 variants. TCRdb's table, derived via immunoSEQ multiplex PCR, lists solely in-frame clones and lacks some. Of 300,000 to 500,000 clones listed, 88% are singletons. Sample treatment: over 15 received Ad26.COV2.S at low or high dose, single or two shots; 5 received placebo; per-sample allocation not given. The investigators took samples on day 63 after the first vaccine or placebo injection. The specimen was peripheral blood, collected in a trial of Ad26.COV2.S vaccine versus placebo. Receptors originate from a person aged 18-60 years who received the Ad26.COV2.S COVID-19 vaccine or a placebo.

The gene calls are TRBV7-9 and TRBJ2-3; D tentatively fits TRBD1 or TRBD2 (6 bases each). Germline V gene data show CDR1 as SEHNR and CDR2 as FQNEAQ (reference sequence). V dropped 5 bases and J dropped 0 bases, with 12 bases sitting between them. The CDR3 runs to 15 residues. The CDR3 loop is CASSRGTLSTDTQYF. The CDR3 nucleotides read TGTGCCAGCAGCCGCGGGACACTCAGCACAGATACGCAGTATTTT.

The rearrangement joins TRBV6-5 to TRBJ2-5; possible D gene TRBD1, 6 bases. This CDR3 is built from 13 residues. Germline V CDR1 and CDR2: MNHEY, SVGAGI. Trimming took off 3 bases at V and 3 bases at J, with 8 bases between the two ends. The CDR3 region has the DNA TGTGCCAGCAGTTATGGACAGAAAGAGACCCAGTACTTC. It encodes CASSYGQKETQYF.

The V call is TRBV11-3, the J call TRBJ2-3; D remains unclear. V shed 1 base and J shed 2 bases, with 7 bases lying between them. The CDR3 length is 14 residues. The germline gives CDR1 SGHNT, CDR2 YENEEA. The CDR3 reads CASSLGQYTDTQYF. CDR3 in DNA: TGTGCCAGCAGCTTAGGCCAGTACACAGATACGCAGTATTTT.

This clone was picked up a small number of times. The J gene is TRBJ2-1, the V gene TRBV11-2, with D unresolved. The germline V and J ends were trimmed by 0 bases and 8 bases, with 5 bases remaining between them. The CDR3 loop spans 12 amino acids. CDR1 is SGHAT, CDR2 FQNNGV, per germline. The CDR3 is CASSLDEDEQFF. The CDR3 DNA reads TGTGCCAGCAGCTTAGATGAAGATGAGCAGTTCTTC.

The chain is built from TRBV30 and TRBJ1-1; the D is unclear. CDR1 is GTSNPN and CDR2 is SVGIG in the germline V gene (reference sequence). V was trimmed by 2 bases and J by 1 base, leaving 8 bases between them. This CDR3 contains 13 residues. The CDR3 coding sequence is TGTGCCTGGAGTCATGGGCAGAACACTGAAGCTTTCTTT. Amino acids: CAWSHGQNTEAFF.

The chain is built from TRBV7-9 and TRBJ1-2; no reliable D call. The V gene lost 5 bases and the J gene lost 2 bases, with 18 bases spanning the gap. There are 16 residues in the CDR3. The germline CDR1 and CDR2 sequences are SEHNR and FQNEAQ (reference sequence). In DNA form, the CDR3 reads TGTGCCAGCAGCCCTGCTGGAATCGAGTCCAACTATGGCTACACCTTC. It yields the protein CASSPAGIESNYGYTF.

CDR3 coding DNA: TGTGCCAGCAGCTTGATCTCCCCGGCTGATGCCCCAGATACGCAGTATTTT. As protein: CASSLISPADAPDTQYF. The V call is TRBV5-6, the J call TRBJ2-3; D ambiguous. Trimming left V 1 base short and J 4 bases short, with 19 bases between. Looked up from germline, CDR1 is SGHDT and CDR2 is YYEEEE. CDR3 length: 17 residues.

The CDR3 spells CASGNSGNTIYF. The DNA of the CDR3 is TGCGCCAGCGGGAACTCTGGAAACACCATATATTTT. V and J are TRBV5-1 and TRBJ1-3; D ambiguous. Between the trimmed V and J ends, which lost 7 bases and 0 bases, there was a span of 5 bases. The CDR3 has 12 residues. Germline V lookup: CDR1 SGHRS, CDR2 YFSETQ. Variable domain in full (rest from reference TRBV5-1 and TRBJ1-3): KAGVTQTPRYLIKTRGQQVTLSCSPISGHRSVSWYQQTPGQGLQFLFEYFSETQRNKGNFPGRFSGRQFSNSRSEMNVSTLELGDSALYLCASGNSGNTIYFGEGSWLTVV.

The chain couples TRBV7-8 to TRBJ1-2, with a possible D match to TRBD1 (6 bases). Trimming pared 5 bases from V and 6 bases from J, leaving 22 bases between. CDR3 length equals 16 residues. Germline-derived CDR1 and CDR2 are SGHVS and FQNEAQ. The CDR3 DNA reads TGTGCCAGCAGCCCATACGGGGGGGCCTATTTGGATGGCTACACCTTC. Residues: CASSPYGGAYLDGYTF.

The genes are TRBV4-1 and TRBJ2-7; 8 bases map to TRBD1. Germline CDR1 and CDR2: MGHRA and YSYEKL. This CDR3 comprises 17 residues. V shed 1 base and J 1 base; nucleotides not matched to a gene: 9. CDR3 DNA sequence: TGCGCCAGCAGCCAAGGAGAGCAGGACAGGGCTTCCTACGAGCAGTACTTC. Translating gives CASSQGEQDRASYEQYF.

This chain connects TRBV27 to TRBJ1-1; D perhaps matches TRBD1 (5 bases). V lost 3 bases, J lost 4 bases, and 12 bases lay in between. CDR3 length: 14 residues. The V gene's germline CDR1 is MNHEY and CDR2 SMNVEV (reference sequence). In DNA, the CDR3 is TGTGCCAGCAGTTTTACAGGAGCGGGCACTGAAGCTTTCTTT. Translated: CASSFTGAGTEAFF.

This chain joins TRBV7-6 and TRBJ2-2; a possible D gene is TRBD1 (6 bases). Looked up from germline, CDR1 is SGHVS and CDR2 is FNYEAQ. The CDR3 runs 15 residues. Trimming shortened V by 5 bases and J by 3 bases, and 13 bases separated the two germline ends. The CDR3 spells CASSRTQGYTGELFF. In DNA form, the CDR3 reads TGTGCCAGCAGCAGAACACAGGGTTACACCGGGGAGCTGTTTTTT.

J is TRBJ1-2 and V is TRBV28; D is unclear. V lost 7 bases to trimming and J lost 0 bases, with 9 bases between them. CDR3 length: 13 amino acids. CDR1 is MDHEN, CDR2 SYDVKM, per germline. This CDR3 is CASTPGTNYGYTF. The CDR3 region has the DNA TGTGCCAGCACACCCGGGACTAACTATGGCTACACCTTC.

The CDR3 sequence is CASSYSGLTPNSPLHF. The CDR3 region has the DNA TGTGCCAGCAGTTACAGCGGACTGACCCCTAATTCACCCCTCCACTTT. The chain couples TRBV27 to TRBJ1-6; unclear D gene. This CDR3 is built from 16 residues. Trimming removed 4 bases at V and 6 bases at J, with 16 bases between. Germline V lookup: CDR1 MNHEY, CDR2 SMNVEV (reference sequence).

The V gene is TRBV11-3, the J gene TRBJ2-2; D is unresolved. V gave up 2 bases and J gave up 0 bases, with 4 bases separating them. The CDR3 has 14 amino acids. Looked up from germline, CDR1 is SGHNT and CDR2 is YENEEA. CDR3 loop: CASSLQSNTGELFF. CDR3 DNA: TGTGCCAGCAGCTTACAGTCGAACACCGGGGAGCTGTTTTTT.

The rearrangement joins TRBV6-4 to TRBJ1-5; D unclear. CDR3 length equals 14 residues. V was cut by 11 bases and J by 0 bases, with 14 bases left in between. Germline V gene sequence: CDR1 MRHNA, CDR2 SNTAGT. The CDR3 coding sequence is TGTGCCTTTTCAGGACCCAATAGCAATCAGCCCCAGCATTTT. It is translated as CAFSGPNSNQPQHF.

This chain connects TRBV19 to TRBJ2-3, with D uncertain. Looked up from germline, CDR1 is LNHDA and CDR2 is SQIVND (reference sequence). The CDR3 is made up of 16 amino acids. Trimming took off 4 bases at V and 0 bases at J, with 14 bases between the two ends. CDR3: CASSTRAAVSTDTQYF. The CDR3 bases are TGTGCCAGTAGTACCCGTGCGGCGGTTAGCACAGATACGCAGTATTTT.

CDR3 loop: CASSLEPAPNTGELFF. The CDR3 nucleotides read TGTGCCAGCAGTTTAGAGCCGGCACCGAACACCGGGGAGCTGTTTTTT. The chain links TRBV27 to TRBJ2-2; D is unresolved. The germline CDR1 and CDR2 sequences are MNHEY and SMNVEV (reference sequence). V shed 2 bases and J shed 0 bases, with 10 bases lying between them. The CDR3 length is 16 residues.

The V gene is TRBV6-5, the J gene TRBJ2-7; 10 bases match TRBD1. From germline, CDR1 is MNHEY and CDR2 SVGAGI. The length of the CDR3 is 15 residues. With V trimmed by 6 bases and J by 4 bases, 9 bases remained unmatched. CDR3 protein: CASSRSGQGVYEQYF. The CDR3 coding sequence is TGTGCCAGCAGCCGATCCGGACAGGGGGTTTACGAGCAGTACTTC.

The chain couples TRBV2 to TRBJ2-6; no firm D call. Germline-derived CDR1 and CDR2 are SNHLY and FYNNEI. The CDR3 spans 19 residues. Deletions cut 1 base from V and 0 bases from J, with 16 bases between. CDR3 region: CASSEGKWSRSSGANVLTF. The CDR3 bases are TGTGCCAGCAGTGAAGGCAAGTGGAGCCGGAGCTCTGGGGCCAACGTCCTGACTTTC.

The genes are TRBV7-8 and TRBJ2-2; TRBD2 is a possible D gene (7 bases). CDR3 length: 15 amino acids. Germline CDR1 reads SGHVS; CDR2 reads FQNEAQ. V lost 5 bases and J lost 6, with 16 bases in between. CDR3 nucleotide sequence: TGTGCCAGCAGCCCCAGGCGGGGGCGGGCCGGGGAGCTGTTTTTT. It codes for CASSPRRGRAGELFF. The full variable domain, with the rest looked up from reference TRBV7-8 and TRBJ2-2, is GAGVSQSPRYKVAKRGQDVALRCDPISGHVSLFWYQQALGQGPEFLTYFQNEAQLDKSGLPSDRFFAERPEGSVSTLKIQRTQQEDSAVYLCASSPRRGRAGELFFGEGSRLTVL.

This clone has just a few counts. The J gene is TRBJ2-3, the V gene TRBV19; 11 nucleotides agree with TRBD2. The CDR3 has 13 residues. V dropped 9 bases and J dropped 6; count of bases not matched to a gene: 5. From germline, CDR1 is LNHDA and CDR2 SQIVND (reference sequence). The CDR3 DNA sequence: TGTGCCAGCCGACTAGCGGGGCCGGATACGCAGTATTTT. It is translated as CASRLAGPDTQYF.

The chain is built from TRBV2 and TRBJ2-7; 10 nucleotides agree with TRBD1. Germline CDR1 reads SNHLY; CDR2 reads FYNNEI. V gave up 2 bases and J gave up 7 bases; unmatched junction bases: 5. The CDR3 has 14 residues. CDR3 DNA sequence: TGTGCCAGCAGTGAAAGACAGGGGGCGCGAGAGCAGTACTTC. Its translation is CASSERQGAREQYF. The full variable domain, its missing parts supplied by reference TRBV2 and TRBJ2-7, is EPEVTQTPSHQVTQMGQEVILRCVPISNHLYFYWYRQILGQKVEFLVSFYNNEISEKSEIFDDQFSVERPDGSNFTLKIRSTKLEDSAMYFCASSERQGAREQYFGPGTRLTVT.

V is TRBV6-2 or TRBV6-3 and J is TRBJ2-1, with 10 bases matching TRBD2. The CDR3 consists of 17 residues. J lost 7 bases, V lost 5 bases, and 14 bases had no gene match. The germline CDR1 and CDR2 sequences are MNHEY and SVGEGT. CDR3 protein: CASSGAGWRTSGNEQFF. CDR3 nucleotides: TGTGCCAGCAGTGGGGCCGGGTGGCGGACTAGCGGAAATGAGCAGTTCTTC.